A selection of T cell receptor beta chains follows, all from one sample in a study of vaccination effects on CD4 cells after COVID-19. Assay: immunoSEQ multiplex PCR; the TCRdb copy retains only in-frame clones and omits some. The sample has about 79,000 clones; roughly 72% are singletons. These receptors' targets are unknown. The source material was CD4+ T cells from PBMCs cultured with HCoV-229E spike peptides, sampled before COVID-19 vaccination. The receptors stem from a human donor who received a COVID-19 vaccine. Both conserved end residues are part of each CDR3. A D gene is named only where the DNA matches it firmly. Clone size is not always given. Where it is, it says once, few, many or a class for expanded clones.

V: TRBV9; J: TRBJ1-2; size: few; D: TRBD1; DNA: TGTGCCAGCAGCCAGTCGGGGACAGGGGGTCCCTATGGCTACACCTTC; CDR3: CASSQSGTGGPYGYTF
V: TRBV2; J: TRBJ1-1; size: .; D: .; DNA: TGTGCCAGCAGGGAAGGTTACACTGAAGCTTTCTTT; CDR3: CASREGYTEAFF
V: TRBV7-8; J: TRBJ2-3; size: .; D: TRBD2; DNA: TGTGCCAGCAGCTTGGGACTAGCGGGGGGGGATACGCAGTATTTT; CDR3: CASSLGLAGGDTQYF
V: TRBV6-1; J: TRBJ1-5; size: .; D: .; DNA: TGTGCCAGCAGTGAAGCCAACTATAGCAATCAGCCCCAGCATTTT; CDR3: CASSEANYSNQPQHF
V: TRBV28; J: TRBJ2-5; size: .; D: .; DNA: TGTGCCAGCAGTTACGTAGAGACCCAGTACTTC; CDR3: CASSYVETQYF
V: TRBV7-2; J: TRBJ1-5; size: .; D: TRBD1; DNA: TGTGCCAGCAGCTCAATTCCAGGGGGGGCTCAGCCCCAGCATTTT; CDR3: CASSSIPGGAQPQHF
V: TRBV3-1/TRBV3-2; J: TRBJ1-5; size: .; D: .; DNA: TGTGCCAGCAGCCTACAGGGAGCGGAACAGCCCCAGCATTTT; CDR3: CASSLQGAEQPQHF
V: TRBV5-6; J: TRBJ1-2; size: .; D: TRBD1; DNA: TGTGCCAGCAGCGGCAGACAGGGTTGGGGGCCTGGCTACACCTTC; CDR3: CASSGRQGWGPGYTF
V: TRBV30; J: TRBJ1-3; size: .; D: TRBD1; DNA: TGTGCCTGGAGTGCCGGGACAGCCTCTGGAAACACCATATATTTT; CDR3: CAWSAGTASGNTIYF
V: TRBV4-1; J: TRBJ1-5; size: .; D: TRBD1; DNA: TGCGCCAGCAGCCAAGCAGGGGGCGGCAATCAGCCCCAGCATTTT; CDR3: CASSQAGGGNQPQHF
V: TRBV24-1; J: TRBJ2-2; size: .; D: TRBD2; DNA: TGTGCCACCCGGGAGGGGAACACCGGGGAGCTGTTTTTT; CDR3: CATREGNTGELFF
V: TRBV3-1/TRBV3-2; J: TRBJ1-3; size: .; D: .; DNA: TGTGCCAGCAGCCAAGAATTGGTGGGAAACACCATATATTTT; CDR3: CASSQELVGNTIYF
V: TRBV4-1; J: TRBJ2-5; size: .; D: .; DNA: TGCGCCAGCAGCACTATCGGTAGCAGCCAAGAGACCCAGTACTTC; CDR3: CASSTIGSSQETQYF
V: TRBV5-6; J: TRBJ1-3; size: .; D: .; DNA: TGTGCCAGCAGCTTGGCGCCTACCGGGGGACCGGGAAACACCATATATTTT; CDR3: CASSLAPTGGPGNTIYF
V: TRBV7-2; J: TRBJ2-2; size: .; D: .; DNA: TGTGCCAGCAGCCCAGGGAACGGGGAGCTGTTTTTT; CDR3: CASSPGNGELFF
V: TRBV24-1; J: TRBJ2-5; size: .; D: .; DNA: TGTGCCACCAGTGAAAAAACCGCCTACCAAGAGACCCAGTACTTC; CDR3: CATSEKTAYQETQYF
V: TRBV19; J: TRBJ1-2; size: .; D: TRBD1; DNA: TGTGCCAGTAGTATGGCGGGCAGGGGGAACTATGGCTACACCTTC; CDR3: CASSMAGRGNYGYTF
V: TRBV21-1; J: TRBJ2-4; size: once; D: .; DNA: TGTGCCAGCAGCAAGGTCCGGGACAGGGGAAACATTCAGTACTTC; CDR3: CASSKVRDRGNIQYF
V: TRBV19; J: TRBJ1-5; size: .; D: .; DNA: TGTGCCAGTAGTATGGACGGGACACCCCATCAGCCCCAGCATTTT; CDR3: CASSMDGTPHQPQHF
V: TRBV24-1; J: TRBJ2-3; size: .; D: .; DNA: TGTGCCACCAGTGATCCAAGCACAGATACGCAGTATTTT; CDR3: CATSDPSTDTQYF
V: TRBV5-1; J: TRBJ1-1; size: few; D: TRBD1; DNA: TGCGCCAGCAGCTTCCTAGGACAGGGCCTGAACACTGAAGCTTTCTTT; CDR3: CASSFLGQGLNTEAFF
V: TRBV3-1/TRBV3-2; J: TRBJ1-1; size: .; D: .; DNA: TGTGCCAGCAGCCAATACGCAGGGCAAAAAGTCACTGAAGCTTTCTTT; CDR3: CASSQYAGQKVTEAFF
V: TRBV29-1; J: TRBJ1-2; size: .; D: .; DNA: TGCAGCGTCGAACAGGGTATCTATGGCTACACCTTC; CDR3: CSVEQGIYGYTF
V: TRBV7-3; J: TRBJ2-3; size: .; D: .; DNA: TGTGCCAGCAGCTTAACGCGGGGAGATACGCAGTATTTT; CDR3: CASSLTRGDTQYF
V: TRBV30; J: TRBJ1-3; size: .; D: .; DNA: TGTGCCTGGAGTGGGGGGAGCTCTGGAAACACCATATATTTT; CDR3: CAWSGGSSGNTIYF
V: TRBV5-1; J: TRBJ2-1; size: .; D: .; DNA: TGCGCCAGCAGCTTGAGGGATCAGGGTGGAGAGCAGTTCTTC; CDR3: CASSLRDQGGEQFF
V: TRBV30; J: TRBJ2-1; size: few; D: .; DNA: TGTGCCTGGAGTTCTCTCTACGGAGGGCGTGGGTCCTACAATGAGCAGTTCTTC; CDR3: CAWSSLYGGRGSYNEQFF
V: TRBV11-2; J: TRBJ2-6; size: .; D: .; DNA: TGTGCCAGCAGCTTAGAAGGGGCCAACGTCCTGACTTTC; CDR3: CASSLEGANVLTF
V: TRBV6-5; J: TRBJ2-1; size: .; D: TRBD1; DNA: TGTGCCAGCAGTCTCGACAGGGGGGCTCAGTTCTTC; CDR3: CASSLDRGAQFF
V: TRBV4-1; J: TRBJ1-5; size: .; D: .; DNA: TGCGCCAGCAGCCAAGTGGGGGGCAACAATCAGCCCCAGCATTTT; CDR3: CASSQVGGNNQPQHF
V: TRBV5-4; J: TRBJ1-2; size: .; D: TRBD1; DNA: TGTGCCAGCAGCGGCGCCGGGACAGCTAACTATGGCTACACCTTC; CDR3: CASSGAGTANYGYTF
V: TRBV18; J: TRBJ1-1; size: .; D: .; DNA: TGTGCCAGCTCACCTCGGACAGAGAACACTGAAGCTTTCTTT; CDR3: CASSPRTENTEAFF
V: TRBV7-3; J: TRBJ1-1; size: .; D: .; DNA: TGTGCCAGCAGCTTAAGCCGAGATACTGAAGCTTTCTTT; CDR3: CASSLSRDTEAFF
V: TRBV5-5; J: TRBJ2-3; size: .; D: .; DNA: TGTGCCAGCAGCTTGGAAGGTGTCGATACGCAGTATTTT; CDR3: CASSLEGVDTQYF
V: TRBV7-3; J: TRBJ2-1; size: .; D: .; DNA: TGTGCCAGCAGCCCGCGATTTAGCGCTGAGCAGTTCTTC; CDR3: CASSPRFSAEQFF
V: TRBV7-2; J: TRBJ2-1; size: .; D: .; DNA: TGTGCCAGCAGCTTTGACTTCTTGGGCGAGCAGTTCTTC; CDR3: CASSFDFLGEQFF
V: TRBV4-1; J: TRBJ2-3; size: .; D: .; DNA: TGCGCCAGCAGCCCCCGTCAGGGGTCAGATACGCAGTATTTT; CDR3: CASSPRQGSDTQYF
V: TRBV7-2; J: TRBJ1-4; size: .; D: .; DNA: TGTGCCAGCAGAAACAGAGCAACTAATGAAAAACTGTTTTTT; CDR3: CASRNRATNEKLFF
V: TRBV6-5; J: TRBJ1-2; size: .; D: .; DNA: TGTGCCAGCACGTTAGGACAGTACTATGGCTACACCTTC; CDR3: CASTLGQYYGYTF
V: TRBV18; J: TRBJ1-3; size: .; D: TRBD1; DNA: TGTGCCAGCTCACGAGGGACAGTCGACTCTGGAAACACCATATATTTT; CDR3: CASSRGTVDSGNTIYF
V: TRBV20-1; J: TRBJ2-5; size: once; D: TRBD2; DNA: TGCAGTGCTAGTATAGCGGGGGGCCCCCAAGAGACCCAGTACTTC; CDR3: CSASIAGGPQETQYF
V: TRBV18; J: TRBJ2-1; size: .; D: TRBD2; DNA: TGTGCCAGCTCACCACGGGGACGGACTAGCTCGGGCAATGAGCAGTTCTTC; CDR3: CASSPRGRTSSGNEQFF
V: TRBV15; J: TRBJ1-1; size: once; D: .; DNA: TGTGCCACCAGCCCCCGCACGAACACTGAAGCTTTCTTT; CDR3: CATSPRTNTEAFF